Presented here are 16 T cell receptor beta chains from one specimen sequenced in a study of T-cell reconstitution after alpha-beta-depleted transplantation in children. Using unique molecular identifiers, the investigators prepared the TCRbeta library. Via MiXCR, TCRdb re-called the PCR reads, giving one row per CDR3 protein. This sample has about 310,000 distinct CDR3 sequences, with roughly 25% found just once. This specimen was PBMCs, mostly from graft donor cells, taken 180 days after TCRalphabeta/CD19-depleted stem cell transplant. These receptor sequences come from a male patient between 10 and 17 years old who had a stem cell transplant for acute lymphoblastic leukemia, so the T cells may come from the graft donor.

CDR3 region: CASCYSYNTEAFF. In DNA form, the CDR3 reads TGTGCCAGCTGTTACAGCTATAACACTGAAGCTTTCTTT. This sequence joins TRBV27 and TRBJ1-1; D remains ambiguous. V lost 8 bases, J lost 2 bases, and 12 bases lay in between. Looked up from germline, CDR1 is MNHEY and CDR2 is SMNVEV (reference sequence). This CDR3 spans 13 amino acids.

V gene TRBV21-1 combines with J gene TRBJ1-4; TRBD1 reflects the table's D call only, with no check against the DNA. TRBV21-1 is a recognized pseudogene. The CDR3 has 16 amino acids. CDR3 DNA: TGTGCCAGCATTTCGATTGGGAACAGGGAGAGTGAAAAACTGTTTTTT. It specifies CASISIGNRESEKLFF.

This chain connects TRBV29-1 to TRBJ2-2; possible D gene TRBD1, 5 bases. Trimming shortened V by 0 bases and J by 3 bases, and 11 bases separated the two germline ends. The CDR3 loop spans 15 amino acids. Germline V gene data show CDR1 as SQVTM and CDR2 as ANQGSEA. The DNA for the CDR3 is TGCAGCGTTGAAGATCAGAGACAGCACACCGGGGAGCTGTTTTTT. Translated: CSVEDQRQHTGELFF.

This clonotype was observed a few times. This chain joins TRBV29-1 and TRBJ2-1; TRBD1 aligns across 7 bases. Trimming took 7 bases from V and 6 from J; bases not matched to a gene: 9. In germline, CDR1 is SQVTM, CDR2 ANQGSEA. CDR3 length equals 13 residues. CDR3 DNA: TGCAGCGGAAAGGACAGGATTCTCAATGAGCAGTTCTTC. It translates to CSGKDRILNEQFF.

The chain employs TRBV12-3 or TRBV12-4 and TRBJ2-5; TRBD1 might be the D (6 bases). V was cut by 1 base and J by 1 base, with 7 bases left in between. The CDR3 spans 14 residues. CDR3 sequence: CASSLGQAQETQYF. The CDR3 nucleotides read TGTGCCAGCAGTTTAGGACAGGCCCAAGAGACCCAGTACTTC.

The gene calls are TRBV6-5 and TRBJ1-5; possibly TRBD1 for D (5 bases). Germline CDR1 reads MNHEY; CDR2 reads SVGAGI. V was cut by 1 base and J by 0 bases, with 13 bases left in between. The CDR3 covers 17 residues. The CDR3 reads CASSYWLQVDSNQPQHF. CDR3 DNA sequence: TGTGCCAGCAGTTACTGGTTACAGGTAGATAGCAATCAGCCCCAGCATTTT.

This chain connects TRBV5-5 to TRBJ2-7, with 10 bases identical to TRBD2. The CDR3 runs to 15 residues. Unmatched junction bases numbered 6, after V lost 2 bases and J lost 4 bases. Germline V gene sequence: CDR1 SGHKS, CDR2 YYEKEE (reference sequence). The chain's CDR3 is CASSFQREGLYEQYF. The CDR3 DNA reads as TGTGCCAGCAGCTTCCAGCGGGAGGGCCTTTACGAGCAGTACTTC.

This clonotype was counted between two and nine times. The chain employs TRBV7-9 and TRBJ1-2, with a possible D match to TRBD1 (6 bases). V lost 1 base, J lost 0 bases, and 15 bases lay in between. This CDR3 contains 17 residues. Looked up from germline, CDR1 is SEHNR and CDR2 is FQNEAQ (reference sequence). DNA for the CDR3: TGTGCCAGCAGCTTAGGACAGGTCTTGGCCGCTAACTATGGCTACACCTTC. It codes for CASSLGQVLAANYGYTF.

This rearrangement joins TRBV20-1 to TRBJ2-1; a weak D match, TRBD2 (6 bases). CDR1 is DFQATT and CDR2 is SNEGSKA in the germline V gene (reference sequence). V was pared by 2 bases and J by 0 bases, with 14 bases between. The CDR3 sequence is 16 residues long. CDR3 amino acids: CSARSSGSGSYNEQFF. The CDR3 DNA sequence: TGCAGTGCTAGAAGTTCGGGTAGCGGCTCCTACAATGAGCAGTTCTTC.

The CDR3 is CASSLWTGHNEQYF. The CDR3 coding sequence is TGTGCCAGCAGCTTGTGGACAGGGCACAACGAGCAGTACTTC. V and J are TRBV7-9 and TRBJ2-7; TRBD1 matches at 8 bases. CDR1 SEHNR and CDR2 FQNEAQ come from the germline V gene (reference sequence). The CDR3 loop spans 14 amino acids. The junction had 6 bases not matched to a gene; V was cut back by 3 bases and J by 5 bases.

The gene calls are TRBV21-1 and TRBJ2-5. TRBV21-1 is flagged as a pseudogene. This CDR3 comprises 17 residues. The CDR3 DNA reads as TGTGCCAGCAGCAGTTCGACCGGCTGGTCTTACCAAGAGACCCAGTACTTC. Translated: CASSSSTGWSYQETQYF.

This rearrangement joins TRBV10-2 to TRBJ2-7; D remains unclear. Germline loops: CDR1 WSHSY, CDR2 SAAADI. There are 14 residues in the CDR3. Trimming shortened V by 0 bases and J by 0 bases, and 6 bases separated the two germline ends. CDR3 sequence: CASSESASSYEQYF. The DNA of the CDR3 is TGCGCCAGCAGTGAGTCGGCCAGCTCCTACGAGCAGTACTTC.

This clonotype was picked up a small number of times. The chain uses TRBV4-2 and TRBJ2-3; TRBD2 agrees at 12 bases. Germline values: CDR1 LGHNA, CDR2 YNFKEQ. The trim removed 1 base at V and 11 bases at J, leaving 7 bases unmatched. The CDR3 covers 15 residues. The CDR3 sequence is CASSQGLAGEFGQYF. The DNA of the CDR3 is TGTGCCAGCAGCCAAGGACTAGCGGGAGAGTTTGGGCAGTATTTT.

The V call is TRBV27, the J call TRBJ2-2, with 10 nucleotides matching TRBD1. Germline V gives CDR1 MNHEY, CDR2 SMNVEV (reference sequence). CDR3 length: 16 residues. Unmatched junction bases numbered 10, after V lost 6 bases and J lost 6 bases. The CDR3 DNA reads TGTGCCAGCAGGGGGTTGGGACAGGGGTCACCCGGGGAGCTGTTTTTT. This codes for CASRGLGQGSPGELFF.

This clonotype has a single count. The rearrangement uses TRBV2 and TRBJ2-1; no clear D. With 4 bases removed from V and 8 bases from J, the gap between germline ends came to 15 bases. From germline, CDR1 is SNHLY and CDR2 FYNNEI. This CDR3 comprises 14 residues. CDR3 nucleotide sequence: TGTGCCAGCAGTGGACAAATAACATACCATGAGCAGTTCTTC. This encodes CASSGQITYHEQFF. The full variable domain, rest sourced from reference TRBV2 and TRBJ2-1, is EPEVTQTPSHQVTQMGQEVILRCVPISNHLYFYWYRQILGQKVEFLVSFYNNEISEKSEIFDDQFSVERPDGSNFTLKIRSTKLEDSAMYFCASSGQITYHEQFFGPGTRLTVL.

This rearrangement joins TRBV20-1 to TRBJ1-2; the match to TRBD1 covers 7 bases. With 4 bases clipped from V and 7 bases from J, the junction kept 12 bases outside the gene matches. Germline V lookup: CDR1 DFQATT, CDR2 SNEGSKA (reference sequence). The CDR3 spans 14 residues. The CDR3 region is CSAKSPDRVGGYTF. Here the CDR3 DNA reads TGCAGTGCTAAAAGCCCCGACAGGGTGGGTGGCTACACCTTC.